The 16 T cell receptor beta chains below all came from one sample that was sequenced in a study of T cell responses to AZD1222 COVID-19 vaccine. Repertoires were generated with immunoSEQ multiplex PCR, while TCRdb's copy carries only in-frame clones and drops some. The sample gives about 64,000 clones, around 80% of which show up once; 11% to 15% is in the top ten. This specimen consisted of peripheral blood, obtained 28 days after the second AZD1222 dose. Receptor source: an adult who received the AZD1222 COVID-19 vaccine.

DNA of the CDR3: TGTGCCAGCAGTACGCCGATGAGGGACAGCCAGCCCCAGCATTTT. This translates into CASSTPMRDSQPQHF. The chain uses TRBV28 and TRBJ1-5; 7 nucleotides agree with TRBD1. V shed 5 bases and J 7 bases; nucleotides not matched to a gene: 11. This CDR3 has 15 amino acids. Germline V CDR1 and CDR2: MDHEN, SYDVKM.

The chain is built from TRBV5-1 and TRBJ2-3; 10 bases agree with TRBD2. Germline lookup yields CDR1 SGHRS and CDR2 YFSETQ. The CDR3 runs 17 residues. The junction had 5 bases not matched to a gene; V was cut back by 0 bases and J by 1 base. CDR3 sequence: CASSLGPSGGGTDTQYF. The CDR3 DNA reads TGCGCCAGCAGCTTGGGTCCTAGCGGGGGAGGCACAGATACGCAGTATTTT.

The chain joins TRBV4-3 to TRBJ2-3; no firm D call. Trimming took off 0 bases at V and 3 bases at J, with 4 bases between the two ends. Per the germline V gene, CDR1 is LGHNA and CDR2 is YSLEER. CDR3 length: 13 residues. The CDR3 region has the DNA TGCGCCAGCAGCCAAGATACAACAGATACGCAGTATTTT. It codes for CASSQDTTDTQYF.

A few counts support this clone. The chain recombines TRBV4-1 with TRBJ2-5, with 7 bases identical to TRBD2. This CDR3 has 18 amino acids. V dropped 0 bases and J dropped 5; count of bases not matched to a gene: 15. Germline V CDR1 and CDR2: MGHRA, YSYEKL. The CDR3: CASSQEAESSGPRETQYF. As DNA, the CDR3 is TGCGCCAGCAGCCAAGAGGCAGAGTCTAGCGGCCCACGGGAGACCCAGTACTTC.

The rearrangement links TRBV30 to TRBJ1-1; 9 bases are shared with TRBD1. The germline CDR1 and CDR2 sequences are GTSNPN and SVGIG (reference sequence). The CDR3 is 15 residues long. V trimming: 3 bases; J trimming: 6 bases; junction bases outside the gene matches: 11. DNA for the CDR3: TGTGCCTGGAGCCCTTCAACAGGGGGCTACGCTGAAGCTTTCTTT. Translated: CAWSPSTGGYAEAFF. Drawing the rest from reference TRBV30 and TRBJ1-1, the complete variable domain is SQTIHQWPATLVQPVGSPLSLECTVEGTSNPNLYWYRQAAGRGLQLLFYSVGIGQISSEVPQNLSASRPQDRQFILSSKKLLLSDSGFYLCAWSPSTGGYAEAFFGQGTRLTVV.

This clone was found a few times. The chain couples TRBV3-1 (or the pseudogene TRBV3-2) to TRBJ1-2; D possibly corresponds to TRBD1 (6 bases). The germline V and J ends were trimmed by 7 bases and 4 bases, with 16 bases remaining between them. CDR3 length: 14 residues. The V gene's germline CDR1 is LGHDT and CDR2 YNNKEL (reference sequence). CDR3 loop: CASKRRQDFYGYTF. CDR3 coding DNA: TGTGCCAGCAAAAGGCGACAGGACTTCTATGGCTACACCTTC.

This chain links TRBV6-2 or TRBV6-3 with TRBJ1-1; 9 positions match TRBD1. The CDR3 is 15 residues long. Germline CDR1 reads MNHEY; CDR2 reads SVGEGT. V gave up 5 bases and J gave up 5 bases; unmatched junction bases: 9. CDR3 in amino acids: CASSTWDREETEAFF. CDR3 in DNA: TGTGCCAGCAGTACCTGGGACAGGGAGGAAACTGAAGCTTTCTTT.

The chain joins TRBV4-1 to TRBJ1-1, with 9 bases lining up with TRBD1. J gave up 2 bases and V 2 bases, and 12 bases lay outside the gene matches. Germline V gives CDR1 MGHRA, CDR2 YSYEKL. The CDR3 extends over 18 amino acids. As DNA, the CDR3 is TGCGCCAGCAGCCAAAACAGGGGGCTCGGTCTGGTAAACACTGAAGCTTTCTTT. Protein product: CASSQNRGLGLVNTEAFF.

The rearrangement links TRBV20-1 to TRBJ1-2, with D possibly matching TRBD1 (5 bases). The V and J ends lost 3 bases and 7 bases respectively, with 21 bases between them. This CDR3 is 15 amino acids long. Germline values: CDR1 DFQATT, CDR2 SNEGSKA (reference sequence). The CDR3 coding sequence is TGCAGTGCTAGTGGGGAGGGGAGGGAGGTAGGTGGCTACACCTTC. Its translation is CSASGEGREVGGYTF.

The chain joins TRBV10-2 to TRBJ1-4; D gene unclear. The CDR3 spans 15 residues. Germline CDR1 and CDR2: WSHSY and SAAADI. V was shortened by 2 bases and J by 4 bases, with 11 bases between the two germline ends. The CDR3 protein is CASSEVPGFNEKLFF. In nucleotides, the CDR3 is TGCGCCAGCAGTGAGGTGCCGGGGTTTAATGAAAAACTGTTTTTT.

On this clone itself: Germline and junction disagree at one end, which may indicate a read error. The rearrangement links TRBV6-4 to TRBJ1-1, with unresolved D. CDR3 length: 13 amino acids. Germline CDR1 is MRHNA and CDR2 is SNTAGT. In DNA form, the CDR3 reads TGTGCCAGCAGCAGATCGGTTCAAGACGACCATATCTTT. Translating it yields CASSRSVQDDHIF.

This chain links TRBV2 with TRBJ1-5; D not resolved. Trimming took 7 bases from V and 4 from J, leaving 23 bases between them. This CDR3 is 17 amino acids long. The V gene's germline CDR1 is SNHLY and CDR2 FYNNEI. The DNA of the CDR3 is TGTGCCAGCAACCTAGTGCCTCGGGATTATGGGAATCAGCCCCAGCATTTT. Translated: CASNLVPRDYGNQPQHF.

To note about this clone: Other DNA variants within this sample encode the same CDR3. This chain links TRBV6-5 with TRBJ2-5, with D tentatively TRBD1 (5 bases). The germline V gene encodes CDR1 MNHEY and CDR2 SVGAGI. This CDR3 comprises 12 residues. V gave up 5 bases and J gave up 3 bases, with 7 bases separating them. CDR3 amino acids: CASSLREETQYF. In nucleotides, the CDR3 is TGTGCCAGCAGTCTCAGGGAAGAGACCCAGTACTTC.

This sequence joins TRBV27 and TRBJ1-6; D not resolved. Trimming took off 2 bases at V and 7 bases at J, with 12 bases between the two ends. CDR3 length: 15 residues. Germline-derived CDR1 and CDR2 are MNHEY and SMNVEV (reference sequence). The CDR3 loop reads CASSLGPAANSPLHF. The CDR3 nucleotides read TGTGCCAGCAGTTTAGGGCCTGCGGCGAATTCACCCCTCCACTTT.

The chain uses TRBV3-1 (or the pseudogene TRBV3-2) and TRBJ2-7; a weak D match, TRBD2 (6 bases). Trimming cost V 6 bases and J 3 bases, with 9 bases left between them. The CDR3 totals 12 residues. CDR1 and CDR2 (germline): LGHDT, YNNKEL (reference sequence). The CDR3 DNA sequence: TGTGCCAGCAGTCACGGGAGCTACGAGCAGTACTTC. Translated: CASSHGSYEQYF.

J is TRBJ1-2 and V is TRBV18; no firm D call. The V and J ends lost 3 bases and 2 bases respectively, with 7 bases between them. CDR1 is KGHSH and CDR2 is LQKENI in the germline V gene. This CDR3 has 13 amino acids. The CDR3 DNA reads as TGTGCCAGCTCACCTGGAGAAAACTATGGCTACACCTTC. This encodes CASSPGENYGYTF.